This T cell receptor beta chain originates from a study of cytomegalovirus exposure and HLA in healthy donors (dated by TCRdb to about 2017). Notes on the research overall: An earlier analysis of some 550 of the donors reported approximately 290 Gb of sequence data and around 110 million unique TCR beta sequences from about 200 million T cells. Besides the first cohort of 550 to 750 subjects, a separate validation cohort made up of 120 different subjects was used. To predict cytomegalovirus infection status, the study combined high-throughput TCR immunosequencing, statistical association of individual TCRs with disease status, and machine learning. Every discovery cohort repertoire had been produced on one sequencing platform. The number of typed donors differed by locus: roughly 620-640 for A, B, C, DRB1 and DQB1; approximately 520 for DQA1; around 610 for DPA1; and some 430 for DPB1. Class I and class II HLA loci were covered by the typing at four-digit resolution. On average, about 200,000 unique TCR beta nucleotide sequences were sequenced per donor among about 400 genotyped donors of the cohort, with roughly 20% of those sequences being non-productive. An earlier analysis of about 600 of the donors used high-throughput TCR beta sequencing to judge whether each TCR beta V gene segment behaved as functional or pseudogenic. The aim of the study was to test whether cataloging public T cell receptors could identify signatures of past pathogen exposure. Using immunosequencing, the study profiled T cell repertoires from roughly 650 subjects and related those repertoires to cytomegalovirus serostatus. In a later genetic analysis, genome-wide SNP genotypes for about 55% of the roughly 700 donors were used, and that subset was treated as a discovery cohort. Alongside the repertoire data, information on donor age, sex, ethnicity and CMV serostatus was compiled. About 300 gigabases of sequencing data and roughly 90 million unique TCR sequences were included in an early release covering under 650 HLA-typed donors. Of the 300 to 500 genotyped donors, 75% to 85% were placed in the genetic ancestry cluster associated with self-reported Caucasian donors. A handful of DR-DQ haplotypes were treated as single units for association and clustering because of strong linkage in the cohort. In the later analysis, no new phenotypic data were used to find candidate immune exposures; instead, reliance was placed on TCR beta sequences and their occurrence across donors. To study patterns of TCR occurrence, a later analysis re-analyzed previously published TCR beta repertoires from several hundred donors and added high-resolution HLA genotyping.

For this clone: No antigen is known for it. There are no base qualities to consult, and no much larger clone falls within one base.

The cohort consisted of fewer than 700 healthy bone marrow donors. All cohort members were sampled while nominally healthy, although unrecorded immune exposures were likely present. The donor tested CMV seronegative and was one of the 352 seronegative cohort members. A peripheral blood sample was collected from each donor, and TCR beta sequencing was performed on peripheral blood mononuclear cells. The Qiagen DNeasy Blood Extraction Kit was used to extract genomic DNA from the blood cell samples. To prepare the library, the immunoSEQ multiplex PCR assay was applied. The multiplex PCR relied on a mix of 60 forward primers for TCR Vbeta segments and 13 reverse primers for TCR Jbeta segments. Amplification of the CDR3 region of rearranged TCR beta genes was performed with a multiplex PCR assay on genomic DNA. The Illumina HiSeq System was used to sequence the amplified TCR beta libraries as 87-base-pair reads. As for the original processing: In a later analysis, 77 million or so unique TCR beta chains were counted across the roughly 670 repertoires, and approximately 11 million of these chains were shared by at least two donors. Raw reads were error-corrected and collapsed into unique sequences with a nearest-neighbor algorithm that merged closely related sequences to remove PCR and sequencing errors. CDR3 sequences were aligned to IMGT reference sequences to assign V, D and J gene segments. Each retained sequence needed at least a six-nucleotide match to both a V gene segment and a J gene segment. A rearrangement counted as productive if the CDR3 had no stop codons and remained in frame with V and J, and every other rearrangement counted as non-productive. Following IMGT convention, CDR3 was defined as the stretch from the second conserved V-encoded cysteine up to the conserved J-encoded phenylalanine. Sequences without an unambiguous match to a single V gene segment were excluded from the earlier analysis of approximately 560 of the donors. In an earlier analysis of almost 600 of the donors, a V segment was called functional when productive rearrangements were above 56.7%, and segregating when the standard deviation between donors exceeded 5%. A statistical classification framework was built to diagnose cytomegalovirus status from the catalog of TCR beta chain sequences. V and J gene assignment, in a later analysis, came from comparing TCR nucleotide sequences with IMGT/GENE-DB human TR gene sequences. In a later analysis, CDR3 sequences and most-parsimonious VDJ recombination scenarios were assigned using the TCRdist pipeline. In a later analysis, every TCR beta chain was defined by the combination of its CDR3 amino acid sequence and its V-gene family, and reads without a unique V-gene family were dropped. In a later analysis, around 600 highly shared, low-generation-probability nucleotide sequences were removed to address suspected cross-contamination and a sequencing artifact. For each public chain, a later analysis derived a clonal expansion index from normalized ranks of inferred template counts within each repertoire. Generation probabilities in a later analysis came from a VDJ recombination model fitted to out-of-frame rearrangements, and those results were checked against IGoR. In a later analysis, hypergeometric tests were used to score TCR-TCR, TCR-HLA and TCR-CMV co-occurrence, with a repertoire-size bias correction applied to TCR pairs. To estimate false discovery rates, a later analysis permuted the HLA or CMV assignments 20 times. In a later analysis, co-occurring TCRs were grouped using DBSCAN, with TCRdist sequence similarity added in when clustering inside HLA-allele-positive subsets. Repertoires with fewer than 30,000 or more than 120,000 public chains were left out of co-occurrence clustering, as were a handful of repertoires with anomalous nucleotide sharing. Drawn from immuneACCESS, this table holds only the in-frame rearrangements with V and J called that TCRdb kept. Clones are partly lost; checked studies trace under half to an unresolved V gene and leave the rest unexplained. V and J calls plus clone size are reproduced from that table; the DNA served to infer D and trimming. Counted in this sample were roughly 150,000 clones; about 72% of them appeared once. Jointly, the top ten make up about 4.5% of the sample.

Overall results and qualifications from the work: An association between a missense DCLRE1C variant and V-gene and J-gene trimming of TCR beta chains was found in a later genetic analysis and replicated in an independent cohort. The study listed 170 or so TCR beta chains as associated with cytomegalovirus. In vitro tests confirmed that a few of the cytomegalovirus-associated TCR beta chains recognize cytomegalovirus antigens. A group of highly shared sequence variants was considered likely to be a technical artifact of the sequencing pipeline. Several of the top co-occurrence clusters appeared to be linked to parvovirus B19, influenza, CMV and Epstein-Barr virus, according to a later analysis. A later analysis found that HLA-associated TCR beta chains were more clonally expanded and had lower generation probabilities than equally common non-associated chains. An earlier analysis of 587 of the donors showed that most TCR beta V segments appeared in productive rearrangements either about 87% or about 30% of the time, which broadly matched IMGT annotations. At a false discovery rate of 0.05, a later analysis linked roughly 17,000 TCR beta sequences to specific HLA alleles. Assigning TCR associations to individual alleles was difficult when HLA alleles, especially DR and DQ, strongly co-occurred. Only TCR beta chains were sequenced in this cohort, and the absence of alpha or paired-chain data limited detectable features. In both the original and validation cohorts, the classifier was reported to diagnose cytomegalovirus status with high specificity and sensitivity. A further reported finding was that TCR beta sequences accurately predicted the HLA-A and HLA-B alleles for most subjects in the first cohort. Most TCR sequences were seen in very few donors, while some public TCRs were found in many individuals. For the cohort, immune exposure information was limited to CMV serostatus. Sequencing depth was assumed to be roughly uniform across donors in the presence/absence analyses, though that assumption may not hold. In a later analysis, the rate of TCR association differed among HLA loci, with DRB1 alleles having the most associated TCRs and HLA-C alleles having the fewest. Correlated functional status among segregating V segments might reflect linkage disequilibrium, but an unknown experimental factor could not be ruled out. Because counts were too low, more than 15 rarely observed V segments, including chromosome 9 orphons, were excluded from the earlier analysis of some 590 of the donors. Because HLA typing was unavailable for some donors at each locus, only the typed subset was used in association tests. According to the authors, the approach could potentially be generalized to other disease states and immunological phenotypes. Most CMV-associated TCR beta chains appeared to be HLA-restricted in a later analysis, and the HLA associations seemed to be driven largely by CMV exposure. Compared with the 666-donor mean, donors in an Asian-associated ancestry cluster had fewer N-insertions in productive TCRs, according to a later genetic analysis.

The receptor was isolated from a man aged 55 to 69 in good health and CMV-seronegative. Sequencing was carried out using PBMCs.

The nucleotides are TGTGCCAGCAGCTTAGCAGGGGGCAACTATGGCTACACCTTC. This gives the protein CASSLAGGNYGYTF. The V gene is TRBV7-9 and the J gene is TRBJ1-2; 7 central bases correspond to TRBD1. CDR1 and CDR2 were assigned from the germline V gene (reference sequence) as SEHNR and FQNEAQ. The CDR3 spans 14 residues, from the cysteine through the phenylalanine. CDR3 DNA only is kept here, 42 bases in frame from base 1. Germline trimming: 0 bases from V, 2 bases from J; junction bases outside gene matches: 0.